These 19 T cell receptor beta chains were all obtained from the same sample, sequenced in a study of blood T cell repertoires in COVID-19. Clones were sequenced by immunoSEQ multiplex PCR, and TCRdb holds only the in-frame ones, with some missing. The sample includes about 170,000 clones, 86% of them seen just once. The sequencing input was peripheral blood. The receptors here all came from a woman at least 80 years old in a cohort sampled during active or convalescent COVID-19.

The chain recombines TRBV2 with TRBJ2-5; no reliable D call. CDR3 length: 13 residues. V gave up 1 base and J gave up 3 bases, with 6 bases separating them. Germline CDR1 reads SNHLY; CDR2 reads FYNNEI. In DNA form, the CDR3 reads TGTGCCAGCAGTGAAGGGTTAGAAGAGACCCAGTACTTC. It codes for CASSEGLEETQYF. Complete variable domain (other parts from reference TRBV2 and TRBJ2-5): EPEVTQTPSHQVTQMGQEVILRCVPISNHLYFYWYRQILGQKVEFLVSFYNNEISEKSEIFDDQFSVERPDGSNFTLKIRSTKLEDSAMYFCASSEGLEETQYFGPGTRLLVL.

The chain combines TRBV5-1 with TRBJ2-5; 7 bases match TRBD1. The CDR3 contains 14 residues. The V segment lost 4 bases and the J segment 0 bases; nucleotides outside the gene matches: 3. Germline CDR1 reads SGHRS; CDR2 reads YFSETQ. The chain's CDR3 is CASSPTGYQETQYF. DNA for the CDR3: TGCGCCAGCAGCCCGACAGGGTACCAAGAGACCCAGTACTTC. The variable domain in full, with the rest retrieved from reference TRBV5-1 and TRBJ2-5, is KAGVTQTPRYLIKTRGQQVTLSCSPISGHRSVSWYQQTPGQGLQFLFEYFSETQRNKGNFPGRFSGRQFSNSRSEMNVSTLELGDSALYLCASSPTGYQETQYFGPGTRLLVL.

V is TRBV13 and J is TRBJ2-3, with TRBD2 matching over 13 bases. Germline V CDR1 and CDR2: PRHDT, FYEKMQ (reference sequence). The CDR3 spans 15 residues. Trimming at V came to 5 bases and at J to 8 bases, leaving 7 bases not matched to a gene. The CDR3 DNA reads as TGTGCCAGCAGCCGGACTAGCGGGAGAGAAGGTACGCAGTATTTT. Translating it yields CASSRTSGREGTQYF.

This clone was seen only a few times. V is TRBV5-6 and J is TRBJ1-5, with TRBD1 matching over 9 bases. The CDR3 has 13 amino acids. Germline CDR1 and CDR2: SGHDT and YYEEEE. Germline trimming cut 4 bases from V and 6 bases from J; bases unmatched to any gene: 2. The CDR3 loop reads CASSRQGVQPQHF. In nucleotides, the CDR3 is TGTGCCAGCAGCAGACAGGGGGTTCAGCCCCAGCATTTT.

The chain recombines TRBV15 with TRBJ1-1; D not resolved. The V gene lost 3 bases and the J gene lost 2 bases, with 7 bases spanning the gap. The CDR3 runs to 13 residues. Germline V gene data show CDR1 as LNHNV and CDR2 as YYDKDF (reference sequence). As DNA, the CDR3 is TGTGCCACCAGCAGCTCAGTAAACACTGAAGCTTTCTTT. Its protein product is CATSSSVNTEAFF.

The chain couples TRBV3-1 (or the pseudogene TRBV3-2) to TRBJ2-5; TRBD2 agrees at 13 bases. Germline loops: CDR1 LGHDT, CDR2 YNNKEL (reference sequence). The CDR3 contains 15 residues. J was trimmed by 7 bases and V by 1 base; bases with no gene match: 3. The CDR3 sequence: CASSQAGTSGTTQYF. The CDR3 DNA sequence: TGTGCCAGCAGCCAAGCAGGGACTAGCGGGACGACCCAGTACTTC.

This rearrangement joins TRBV29-1 to TRBJ1-4; 9 nucleotides align to TRBD1. Germline CDR1 reads SQVTM; CDR2 reads ANQGSEA. The CDR3 extends over 14 amino acids. V lost 5 bases and J lost 8; bases outside the gene matches: 9. CDR3 in DNA: TGCAGCGTTAAGCCGGGACAGGGCGGAGAAAAACTGTTTTTT. It is translated as CSVKPGQGGEKLFF.

This clone has only a few counts. The chain carries TRBV11-2 and TRBJ1-1; a possible D gene is TRBD1 (5 bases). Trimming removed 1 base from V and 0 bases from J, with 9 bases in between. CDR1 and CDR2 from the germline V gene are SGHAT and FQNNGV. The length of the CDR3 is 15 residues. DNA of the CDR3: TGTGCCAGCAGCTTAGGACAGACGCTGAACACTGAAGCTTTCTTT. Protein: CASSLGQTLNTEAFF. Combining the CDR3 with reference TRBV11-2 and TRBJ1-1 gives the whole variable domain EAGVAQSPRYKIIEKRQSVAFWCNPISGHATLYWYQQILGQGPKLLIQFQNNGVVDDSQLPKDRFSAERLKGVDSTLKIQPAKLEDSAVYLCASSLGQTLNTEAFFGQGTRLTVV.

This clone was observed at least ten times. The V call is TRBV12-1, the J call TRBJ1-5. TRBV12-1 is tagged as a pseudogene. This CDR3 is 19 amino acids long. CDR3 protein: CASSHYRGGGTPSNQPQHF. DNA for the CDR3: TGTGCCAGCAGCCACTATCGAGGGGGGGGGACACCTAGCAATCAGCCCCAGCATTTT.

In this sample, this clone turned up once. The chain has TRBV10-2 and TRBJ1-5; a weak D match, TRBD1 (6 bases). This CDR3 has 13 residues. Deletions cut 7 bases from V and 7 bases from J, with 14 bases between. Germline V gene sequence: CDR1 WSHSY, CDR2 SAAADI. As DNA, the CDR3 is TGCGCCAGCACCCTACAAGGGGGACAGCCCCAGCATTTT. Translated, it gives CASTLQGGQPQHF.

The gene calls are TRBV2 and TRBJ2-7, with 9 bases identical to TRBD1. The CDR3 is 15 amino acids. The V gene's germline CDR1 is SNHLY and CDR2 FYNNEI. V lost 8 bases to trimming and J lost 2 bases; unmatched junction nucleotides: 10. The CDR3 sequence: CASEPGTGFTYEQYF. The CDR3 region has the DNA TGTGCCAGCGAACCCGGGACAGGGTTTACCTACGAGCAGTACTTC.

The genes are TRBV3-1 (or the pseudogene TRBV3-2) and TRBJ2-3; TRBD2 agrees at 12 bases. After removal of 1 base from V and 1 base from J, the junction contained 0 bases not matched to a gene. This CDR3 is 16 amino acids long. From germline, CDR1 is LGHDT and CDR2 YNNKEL (reference sequence). The CDR3 nucleotides are TGTGCCAGCAGCCAAGGACTAGCGGGAGGCACAGATACGCAGTATTTT. Translation: CASSQGLAGGTDTQYF.

The count of this clone is one. The chain carries TRBV18 and TRBJ1-1, with D perhaps TRBD1 (5 bases). CDR3 length equals 14 residues. Trimming left V 6 bases short and J 3 bases short, with 14 bases between. CDR1 and CDR2 (germline): KGHSH, LQKENI. CDR3 region: CASSLSRGDTEAFF. CDR3 bases: TGTGCCAGCTCCCTCTCTCGGGGGGACACTGAAGCTTTCTTT.

The genes are TRBV18 and TRBJ1-4; D gene unclear. With 2 bases removed from V and 3 bases from J, the gap between germline ends came to 7 bases. Germline V CDR1 and CDR2: KGHSH, LQKENI. The CDR3 runs to 14 residues. The CDR3 DNA reads TGTGCCAGCTCACCAAGCGAATCTAATGAAAAACTGTTTTTT. It encodes CASSPSESNEKLFF.

V is TRBV16 and J is TRBJ1-1; possible D gene TRBD1, 5 bases. The CDR3 is 14 residues long. The V gene's germline CDR1 is KGHSY and CDR2 FQNENV. V gave up 3 bases and J gave up 12 bases, with 20 bases separating them. This CDR3 reads CASSQYGTHGGTFF. The CDR3 DNA is TGTGCCAGCAGCCAGTACGGGACGCATGGAGGGACTTTCTTT.

The rearrangement uses TRBV12-2 and TRBJ2-5; the D segment call TRBD1 is taken from the table without a DNA check. TRBV12-2 is a pseudogene. CDR3 length: 20 residues. The chain's CDR3 is CASRFQLVGPGRDREETQYF. The CDR3 DNA sequence: TGTGCAAGTCGCTTTCAGTTGGTGGGGCCGGGCAGGGACAGGGAAGAGACCCAGTACTTC.

The chain is built from TRBV18 and TRBJ2-7; TRBD2 might be the D (6 bases). Per germline, CDR1 KGHSH and CDR2 LQKENI. With 3 bases removed from V and 3 bases from J, the gap between germline ends came to 15 bases. CDR3 length: 15 residues. The CDR3 DNA reads as TGTGCCAGCTCACCCGGAGCTACGGGGGTCTACGAGCAGTACGTC. Protein product: CASSPGATGVYEQYV.

This clone was detected a few times. V is TRBV24-1 and J is TRBJ2-5, with a weak D call TRBD1 (6 bases). Looked up from germline, CDR1 is KGHDR and CDR2 is SFDVKD. The CDR3 loop spans 15 amino acids. Deletions cut 4 bases from V and 3 bases from J, with 14 bases between. This CDR3 reads CATSEDSNAEETQYF. The CDR3 DNA reads as TGTGCCACCAGTGAGGACAGCAATGCCGAAGAGACCCAGTACTTC.

The chain uses TRBV4-1 and TRBJ2-1, with 9 nucleotides matching TRBD1. Trimming took 4 bases from V and 1 from J; bases not matched to a gene: 14. The length of the CDR3 is 19 residues. Germline values: CDR1 MGHRA, CDR2 YSYEKL. The CDR3 bases are TGCGCCAGCAGCCCGCGGGCAGTAGTTGGGACAGGGTCCTACAATGAGCAGTTCTTC. Translating it yields CASSPRAVVGTGSYNEQFF.